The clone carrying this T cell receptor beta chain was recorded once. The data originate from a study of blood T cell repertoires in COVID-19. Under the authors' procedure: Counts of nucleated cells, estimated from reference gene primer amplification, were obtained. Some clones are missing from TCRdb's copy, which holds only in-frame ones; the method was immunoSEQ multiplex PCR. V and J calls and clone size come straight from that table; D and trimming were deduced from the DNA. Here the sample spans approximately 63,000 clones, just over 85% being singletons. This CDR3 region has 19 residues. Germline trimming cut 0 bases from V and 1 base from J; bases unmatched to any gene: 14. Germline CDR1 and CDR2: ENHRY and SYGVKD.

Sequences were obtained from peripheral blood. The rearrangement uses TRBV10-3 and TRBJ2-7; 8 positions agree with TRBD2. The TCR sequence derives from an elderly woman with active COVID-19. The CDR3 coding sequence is TGTGCCATCAGTGAGTCAGGGACTAGTTTTATCCATCGTTCCTACGAGCAGTACTTC. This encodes CAISESGTSFIHRSYEQYF.